This T cell receptor beta chain comes out of a study of long-term antiretroviral therapy in people with HIV (dated by TCRdb to 2022 to 2024). For the study in its entirety: The earliest samples were collected approximately a decade before the 2015 WHO recommendation for immediate ART, a period when ART was typically delayed until CD4 counts fell. A retrospective serial study tested whether ART initiation and durable HIV suppression were associated with changes in peripheral blood TRB repertoire composition and diversity. No cross-contamination during QIAcube processing turned up in test extractions that ran a monoclonal T-cell line alongside 25 to 35 polyclonal samples. Eleven of the 30 participants with HIV were female. The cohort contributed over 150 cryopreserved PBMC samples from a few dozen adults with confirmed HIV infection, collected serially over a mean of roughly 6 years (range 1-12).

The immunoSEQ hsTCRB v3.0 assay was used at survey level resolution for TRB variable region sequencing. The target sequencing depth for TRB was about 40,000-55,000 T-cell genomes per sample. Pooled TRB libraries were sequenced on an Illumina MiSeq with a v3 150-cycle kit. Per the source publication's procedure: Repertoire analysis was run in R within a reproducible Nextflow workflow that covered QC, data transformation and analysis. LymphoSeq2, an R package for exploring AIRR-Seq data, was used to implement the custom analyses. Several samples that produced fewer than 5000 total TRB sequences were removed, so fewer than 200 HIV repertoires were analyzed. Among the roughly 190 retained HIV repertoires, some 60 were collected before ART initiation and fewer than 150 were collected after ART initiation. Repertoires were downsampled to 5000 TRB nucleotide sequences, and summary statistics were averaged over 100 downsampling iterations. The analysis kept only TRB sequences whose CDR3 regions were at least seven amino acids long. Two measures captured diversity: a Shannon entropy-derived clonality score and the Gini coefficient. In the repertoire networks, any two of the top 5000 CDR3 amino acid sequences were linked whenever the two sequences differed by an edit distance of one. For TRB CDR3 amino acid sequences, antigen specificity groups and MHC restriction were predicted with GLIPH2. To flag known associations with CMV, EBV, HIV or tissue antigens, CDR3 amino acid sequences were compared against VDJdb and McPAS-TCR. Pre-ART, post-ART and control groups were compared with Wilcoxon signed-rank tests and Holm-Bonferroni correction. TCRdb carries this immuneACCESS record with in-frame sequences only. Its versions omit some clonotypes, under half of them owing to an unresolved V gene in the studies checked, with the rest unexplained. That table furnishes V, J and clone size, whereas the DNA furnished D and trimming. The sample contains some 47,000 clones, 90% to 95% of them found a single time. The ten most abundant clones make up about 2.6% of the sample.

To note about this clone: Its recognized antigen is unknown. No much larger clone is present one base from it, and per-base qualities are unavailable.

General findings and caveats noted by the study authors: Starting ART was linked to a significant rise in TRB diversity, yet even after long-term ART the diversity remained significantly lower than in transplant donor controls. Limited PBMC availability meant only the TCR beta chain was sequenced, without alpha chain pairing. At every time point, the repertoire was dominated by expanded TRB clones first identified before ART initiation, although this dominance fluctuated and, in many PLHIV, declined after ART. The samples span the years 2004 to 2017, and the ART regimens used may be less effective than current regimens. Narrower CDR3 length ranges were observed in HIV repertoires than in controls, and an antigen-experienced repertoire with only a slight naive shift after ART was suggested by the network structure. No data were available on ART adherence, viral resistance or therapy changes, limiting inferences about post-ART repertoire changes. Because pre-ART samples had limited cell numbers, profiling was done on unsorted PBMC rather than on sorted CD4+ and CD8+ T cells.

Inclusion was restricted to participants for whom at least one PBMC sample before ART initiation and at least two post-ART samples were available. Every participant with HIV received treatment in the United States of America. Before DNA extraction, cryopreserved samples of roughly 1-10 million PBMC were thawed and washed. At the time of the earliest PBMC sample, participants with HIV were aged between roughly 20 and 55 years. Per participant, PBMC samples came from 1-4 timepoints prior to ART initiation and 2-8 timepoints following ART initiation, for a median of 7 samples. Serial HIV viral load, CD4+ T-cell count, ART history and demographic data were obtained for every participant. A Qiagen kit on a QIAcube was used to extract genomic DNA from unsorted PBMC, with samples processed in batches of 12. The CDR3 holds 15 amino acids from the cysteine to the phenylalanine. Only the CDR3 portion is preserved as DNA: 45 bases, with reading frame beginning at the first base. CDR1 and CDR2, looked up from the germline V gene, are SGHTA and FQGNSA. V sheds 2 bases and J sheds 5 bases, leaving 12 bases between their ends.

The sequence derives from a woman aged 45-59 years with HIV. This receptor chain uses TRBV7-2 and TRBJ1-4; TRBD1 is a weak D gene call, 5 bases matching. The sample was unsorted PBMCs, taken 3.7 years after starting antiretroviral therapy. The nucleotide sequence reads TGTGCCAGCAGCTTACAGGGTGAAATGAATGAAAAACTGTTTTTT. Translated, it reads CASSLQGEMNEKLFF.